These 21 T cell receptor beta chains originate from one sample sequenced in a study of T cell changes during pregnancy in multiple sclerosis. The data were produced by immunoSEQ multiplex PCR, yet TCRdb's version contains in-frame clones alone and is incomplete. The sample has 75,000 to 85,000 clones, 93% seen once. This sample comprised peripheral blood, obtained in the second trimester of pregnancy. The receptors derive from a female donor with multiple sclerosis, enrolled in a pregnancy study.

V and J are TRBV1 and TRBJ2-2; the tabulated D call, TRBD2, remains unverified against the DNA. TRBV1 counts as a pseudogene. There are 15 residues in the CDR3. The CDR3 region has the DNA TGCACCAGCAGGGGGGGGCAGGGGAACACCGGGGAGCTGTTTTTT. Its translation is CTSRGGQGNTGELFF.

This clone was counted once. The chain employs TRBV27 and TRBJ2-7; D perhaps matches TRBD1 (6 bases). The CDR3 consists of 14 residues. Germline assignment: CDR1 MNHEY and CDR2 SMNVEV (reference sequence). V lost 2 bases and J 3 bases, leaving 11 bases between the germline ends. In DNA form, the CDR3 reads TGTGCCAGCAGTTTACAGGGGATCAACTACGAGCAGTACTTC. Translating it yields CASSLQGINYEQYF.

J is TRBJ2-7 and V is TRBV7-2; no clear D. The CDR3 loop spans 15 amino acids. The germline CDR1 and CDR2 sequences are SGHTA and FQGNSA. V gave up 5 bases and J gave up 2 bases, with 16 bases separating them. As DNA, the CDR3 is TGTGCCAGCAGCCTAAACGCCGCCACCCCCTACGAGCAGTACTTC. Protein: CASSLNAATPYEQYF.

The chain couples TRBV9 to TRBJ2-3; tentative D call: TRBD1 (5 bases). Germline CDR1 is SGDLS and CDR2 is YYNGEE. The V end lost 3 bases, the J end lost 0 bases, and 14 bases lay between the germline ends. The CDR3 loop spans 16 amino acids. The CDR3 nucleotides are TGTGCCAGCAGCGGAATCACAGGAATTAGCACAGATACGCAGTATTTT. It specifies CASSGITGISTDTQYF.

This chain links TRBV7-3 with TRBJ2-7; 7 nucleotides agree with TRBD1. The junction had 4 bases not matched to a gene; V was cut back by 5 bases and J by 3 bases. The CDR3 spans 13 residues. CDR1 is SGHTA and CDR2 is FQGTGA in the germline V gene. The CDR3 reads CASSMTGSYEQYF. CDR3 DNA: TGTGCCAGCAGCATGACAGGGAGCTACGAGCAGTACTTC. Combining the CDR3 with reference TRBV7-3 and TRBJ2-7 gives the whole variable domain GAGVSQTPSNKVTEKGKYVELRCDPISGHTALYWYRQSLGQGPEFLIYFQGTGAADDSGLPNDRFFAVRPEGSVSTLKIQRTERGDSAVYLCASSMTGSYEQYFGPGTRLTVT.

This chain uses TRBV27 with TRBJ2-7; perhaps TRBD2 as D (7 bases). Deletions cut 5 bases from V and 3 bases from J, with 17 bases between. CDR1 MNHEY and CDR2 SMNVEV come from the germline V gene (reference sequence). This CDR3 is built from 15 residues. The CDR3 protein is CASSHGGLGIYEQYF. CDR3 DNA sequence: TGTGCCAGCAGTCACGGGGGGCTAGGAATCTACGAGCAGTACTTC.

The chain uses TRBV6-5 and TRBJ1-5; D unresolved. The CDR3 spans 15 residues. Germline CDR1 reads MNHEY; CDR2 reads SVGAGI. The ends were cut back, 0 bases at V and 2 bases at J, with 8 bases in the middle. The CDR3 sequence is CASSYSARGNQPQHF. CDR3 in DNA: TGTGCCAGCAGTTACTCCGCGCGGGGCAATCAGCCCCAGCATTTT.

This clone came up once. CDR3 protein: CASSVGLADYNEQFF. In DNA form, the CDR3 reads TGTGCCAGCAGCGTAGGACTAGCAGACTACAATGAGCAGTTCTTC. The V call is TRBV9, the J call TRBJ2-1; TRBD2 agrees at 7 bases. The CDR3 runs 15 residues. The J segment lost 3 bases and the V segment lost 0 bases, leaving 3 bases of the junction unmatched. CDR1 and CDR2 from the germline V gene are SGDLS and YYNGEE.

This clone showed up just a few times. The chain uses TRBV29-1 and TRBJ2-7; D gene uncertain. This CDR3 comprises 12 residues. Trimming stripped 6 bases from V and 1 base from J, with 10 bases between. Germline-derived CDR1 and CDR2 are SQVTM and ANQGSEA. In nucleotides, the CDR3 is TGCAGCGTCCTGGTCACATCCTACGAGCAGTACTTC. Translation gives CSVLVTSYEQYF.

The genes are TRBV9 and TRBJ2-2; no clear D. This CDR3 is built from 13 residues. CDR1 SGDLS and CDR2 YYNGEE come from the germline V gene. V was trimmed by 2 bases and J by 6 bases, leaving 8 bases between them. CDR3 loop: CASSVLESGELFF. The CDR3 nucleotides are TGTGCCAGCAGCGTTCTAGAGTCCGGGGAGCTGTTTTTT.

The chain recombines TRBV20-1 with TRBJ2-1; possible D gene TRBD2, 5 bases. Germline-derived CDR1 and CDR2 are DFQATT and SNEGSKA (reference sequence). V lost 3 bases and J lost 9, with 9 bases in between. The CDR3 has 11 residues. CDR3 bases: TGCAGTGCTAGGGCGGGCACTGAGCAGTTCTTC. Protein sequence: CSARAGTEQFF.

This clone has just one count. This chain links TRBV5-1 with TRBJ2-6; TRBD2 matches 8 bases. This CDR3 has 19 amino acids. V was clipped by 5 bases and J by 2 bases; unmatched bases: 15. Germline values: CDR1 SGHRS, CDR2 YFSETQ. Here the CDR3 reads CASRPTGGLGRTGANVLTF. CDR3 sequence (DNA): TGCGCCAGCAGGCCGACGGGGGGGCTGGGGAGAACTGGGGCCAACGTCCTGACTTTC.

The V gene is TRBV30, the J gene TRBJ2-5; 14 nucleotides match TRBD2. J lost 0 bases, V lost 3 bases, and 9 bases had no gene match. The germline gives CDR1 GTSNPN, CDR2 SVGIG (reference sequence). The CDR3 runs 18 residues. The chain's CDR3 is CAWRDGLAGGPYQETQYF. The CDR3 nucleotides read TGTGCCTGGAGGGATGGACTAGCGGGGGGCCCGTACCAAGAGACCCAGTACTTC.

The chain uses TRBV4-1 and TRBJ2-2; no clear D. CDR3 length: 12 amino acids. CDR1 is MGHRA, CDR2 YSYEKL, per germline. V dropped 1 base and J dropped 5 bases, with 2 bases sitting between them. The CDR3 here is CASSQATGELFF. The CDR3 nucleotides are TGCGCCAGCAGCCAAGCTACCGGGGAGCTGTTTTTT.

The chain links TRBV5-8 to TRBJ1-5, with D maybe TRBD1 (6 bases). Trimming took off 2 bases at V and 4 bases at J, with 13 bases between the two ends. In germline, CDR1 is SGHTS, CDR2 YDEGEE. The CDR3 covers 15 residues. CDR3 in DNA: TGTGCCAGCAGCTTTTACAGGGCGTCAAATCAGCCCCAGCATTTT. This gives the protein CASSFYRASNQPQHF.

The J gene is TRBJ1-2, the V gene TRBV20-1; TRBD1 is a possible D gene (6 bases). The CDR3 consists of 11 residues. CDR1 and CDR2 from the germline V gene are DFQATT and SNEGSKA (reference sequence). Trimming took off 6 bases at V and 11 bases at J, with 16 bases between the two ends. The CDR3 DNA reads TGCAGTGCCATACTACAGGGATTATACACCTTC. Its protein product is CSAILQGLYTF.

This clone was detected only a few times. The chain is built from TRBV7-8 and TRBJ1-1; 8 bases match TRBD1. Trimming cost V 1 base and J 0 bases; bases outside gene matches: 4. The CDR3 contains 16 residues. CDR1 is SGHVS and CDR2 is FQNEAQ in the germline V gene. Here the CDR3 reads CASSLDRGSLNTEAFF. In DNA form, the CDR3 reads TGTGCCAGCAGCTTAGACAGGGGGAGTTTGAACACTGAAGCTTTCTTT. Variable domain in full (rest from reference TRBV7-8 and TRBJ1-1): GAGVSQSPRYKVAKRGQDVALRCDPISGHVSLFWYQQALGQGPEFLTYFQNEAQLDKSGLPSDRFFAERPEGSVSTLKIQRTQQEDSAVYLCASSLDRGSLNTEAFFGQGTRLTVV.

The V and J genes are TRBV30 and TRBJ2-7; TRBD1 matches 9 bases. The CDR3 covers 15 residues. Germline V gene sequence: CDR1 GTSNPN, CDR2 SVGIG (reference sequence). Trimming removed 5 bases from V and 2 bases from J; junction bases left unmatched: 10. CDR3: CAWQKPDRGPYEQYF. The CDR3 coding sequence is TGTGCCTGGCAGAAACCGGACAGGGGTCCCTACGAGCAGTACTTC.

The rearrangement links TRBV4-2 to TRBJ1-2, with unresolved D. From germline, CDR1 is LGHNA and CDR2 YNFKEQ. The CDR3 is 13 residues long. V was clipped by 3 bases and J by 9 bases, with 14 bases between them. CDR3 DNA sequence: TGTGCCAGCAGCCAGGAAGTGGGAGAGAGCTACACCTTC. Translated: CASSQEVGESYTF.

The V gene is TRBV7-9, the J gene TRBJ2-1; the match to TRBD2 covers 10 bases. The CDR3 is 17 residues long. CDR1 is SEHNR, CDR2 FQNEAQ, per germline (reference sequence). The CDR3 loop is CAASEASGRASYNEQFF. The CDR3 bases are TGTGCAGCCTCTGAGGCCAGCGGGAGGGCCTCCTACAATGAGCAGTTCTTC. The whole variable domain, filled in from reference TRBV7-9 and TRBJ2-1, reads DTGVSQNPRHKITKRGQNVTFRCDPISEHNRLYWYRQTLGQGPEFLTYFQNEAQLEKSRLLSDRFSAERPKGSFSTLEIQRTEQGDSAMYLCAASEASGRASYNEQFFGPGTRLTVL.

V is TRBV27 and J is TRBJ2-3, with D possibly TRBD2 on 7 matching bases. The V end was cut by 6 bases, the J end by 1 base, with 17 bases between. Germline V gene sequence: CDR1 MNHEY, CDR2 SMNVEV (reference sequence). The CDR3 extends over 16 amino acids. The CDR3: CASSPWGGRGTDTQYF. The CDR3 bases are TGTGCCAGCAGCCCATGGGGGGGCAGGGGCACAGATACGCAGTATTTT.